This T cell receptor (beta chain) was documented in a study of shared clonotypes between healthy human individuals. Naive CD8 populations comprised CD45RO-negative cells positively selected for CCR7, excluding terminally differentiated effector memory CD45RA+ cells. All of the donors resided in Nashville, Tennessee, and each was a Caucasian adult. Of note for this clone: What it recognizes is unknown.

Study results and limitations: On the whole, naive subsets had larger estimated richness than memory subsets had.

This CDR3 comprises 15 residues. V lost 0 bases, J lost 7 bases, and 13 bases lay in between. Germline CDR1 reads LGHNA; CDR2 reads YNFKEQ. Profiled with immunoSEQ multiplex PCR; TCRdb holds only in-frame clones, not every one. The data contain fewer than 850,000 clones, around 96% of them singletons. The V call is TRBV4-2, the J call TRBJ2-1, with D unclear. Material: naive CD8+ T cells sorted from blood. This receptor was obtained from a man aged 25-45 years in good health. The CDR3 loop reads CASSQESSIANEQFF. The CDR3 nucleotides are TGTGCCAGCAGCCAAGAGTCCTCAATAGCAAATGAGCAGTTCTTC.